The 14 T cell receptor beta chains below come from one sample, sequenced in a study of cytomegalovirus exposure and HLA in healthy donors. The primer mix had 60 Vbeta and 13 Jbeta primers. Sequenced by immunoSEQ multiplex PCR; TCRdb stores in-frame clones only, minus some. The data hold about 200,000 clones, with about 83% observed a single time. The sample comprised PBMCs. Receptors originate from a man in his forties in good health and CMV-seropositive.

The chain joins TRBV28 to TRBJ2-7, with D tentatively TRBD1 (6 bases). The V end was cut by 6 bases, the J end by 5 bases, with 17 bases between. This CDR3 has 14 residues. Germline loops: CDR1 MDHEN, CDR2 SYDVKM. For the CDR3, the DNA is TGTGCCAGCAGACCCACAGGGCCTGGGAACGAGCAGTACTTC. This encodes CASRPTGPGNEQYF. Complete variable domain (other parts from reference TRBV28 and TRBJ2-7): DVKVTQSSRYLVKRTGEKVFLECVQDMDHENMFWYRQDPGLGLRLIYFSYDVKMKEKGDIPEGYSVSREKKERFSLILESASTNQTSMYLCASRPTGPGNEQYFGPGTRLTVT.

The gene calls are TRBV29-1 and TRBJ2-7; 8 bases agree with TRBD2. The germline V gene encodes CDR1 SQVTM and CDR2 ANQGSEA. V lost 0 bases, J lost 1 base, and 2 bases stayed unmatched. This CDR3 contains 14 residues. The chain's CDR3 is CSVEEQRESYEQYF. The CDR3 bases are TGCAGCGTTGAAGAACAGCGGGAGTCCTACGAGCAGTACTTC.

CDR3 sequence: CAWSVPGQGAGGYTF. The CDR3 DNA follows: TGTGCCTGGAGTGTACCGGGACAGGGGGCTGGGGGCTACACCTTC. The chain links TRBV30 to TRBJ1-2; the match to TRBD1 covers 12 bases. V lost 0 bases and J lost 8; bases outside the gene matches: 7. This CDR3 is 15 amino acids long. The germline CDR1 and CDR2 sequences are GTSNPN and SVGIG (reference sequence).

J is TRBJ2-2 and V is TRBV5-1; 7 bases fit TRBD1. The CDR3 totals 15 residues. The ends lost 5 bases at V and 0 bases at J; junction bases unmatched: 4. Per the germline V gene, CDR1 is SGHRS and CDR2 is YFSETQ. The CDR3 DNA is TGCGCCAGCAGATCCGGGACAGCGAACACCGGGGAGCTGTTTTTT. Its translation: CASRSGTANTGELFF.

This rearrangement joins TRBV27 to TRBJ2-7; D is possibly TRBD2 (5 bases). This CDR3 comprises 14 residues. Trimming took 3 bases from V and 5 from J, leaving 14 bases between them. CDR1 is MNHEY and CDR2 is SMNVEV in the germline V gene (reference sequence). The CDR3 sequence is CASSFRDSRDEQYF. DNA of the CDR3: TGTGCCAGCAGTTTTCGGGATTCGAGAGACGAGCAGTACTTC.

This clone was detected once. V usage is TRBV5-4 and J usage is TRBJ2-2; 10 bases line up with TRBD2. With V trimmed by 4 bases and J by 4 bases, 19 bases remained unmatched. Looked up from germline, CDR1 is SGHNT and CDR2 is YYREEE (reference sequence). The CDR3 contains 20 residues. CDR3 DNA: TGTGCCAGCAGCCCGGGTGGTACTAGCGGGATAATAGTGAGCACCGGGGAGCTGTTTTTT. Residues: CASSPGGTSGIIVSTGELFF.

This clone has just one count. The J gene is TRBJ1-4, the V gene TRBV6-6; no clear D gene. This CDR3 region has 12 residues. V lost 2 bases and J lost 6, with 4 bases in between. CDR1 and CDR2 from the germline V gene are MNHNY and SVGAGI (reference sequence). CDR3 region: CASSYVDEKLFF. In DNA form, the CDR3 reads TGTGCCAGCAGTTACGTAGATGAAAAACTGTTTTTT.

The rearrangement links TRBV27 to TRBJ2-1, with 15 bases identical to TRBD2. CDR1 and CDR2 from the germline V gene are MNHEY and SMNVEV (reference sequence). The J segment lost 12 bases and the V segment lost 6 bases, leaving 27 bases of the junction unmatched. CDR3 length: 21 amino acids. In DNA, the CDR3 is TGTGCCAGCAGCCGTCGCCCACCCGGGACTAGCGGGAGGCCGCCTAACGAGGGGCAGTTCTTC. Translating gives CASSRRPPGTSGRPPNEGQFF.

V usage is TRBV18 and J usage is TRBJ1-1, with 7 nucleotides matching TRBD1. V lost 3 bases to trimming and J lost 4 bases; unmatched junction nucleotides: 8. Germline V gene sequence: CDR1 KGHSH, CDR2 LQKENI. The CDR3 runs to 15 residues. CDR3 region: CASSPQGEGFTEAFF. CDR3 DNA sequence: TGTGCCAGCTCACCGCAGGGGGAAGGGTTCACTGAAGCTTTCTTT.

The chain uses TRBV7-9 and TRBJ2-3, with 10 bases fitting TRBD2. Germline V lookup: CDR1 SEHNR, CDR2 FQNEAQ (reference sequence). V dropped 1 base and J dropped 5; count of bases not matched to a gene: 0. This CDR3 has 14 residues. The CDR3: CASSLGLAGDTQYF. CDR3 in DNA: TGTGCCAGCAGCTTAGGACTAGCGGGAGATACGCAGTATTTT.

The chain employs TRBV30 and TRBJ2-1, with TRBD2 identical over 8 bases. Trimming cost V 0 bases and J 1 base; bases outside gene matches: 2. The CDR3 has 15 residues. The germline CDR1 and CDR2 sequences are GTSNPN and SVGIG (reference sequence). The CDR3 region is CAWSVRGGSYNEQFF. The CDR3, as DNA: TGTGCCTGGAGTGTACGCGGGGGGTCCTACAATGAGCAGTTCTTC.

The chain links TRBV4-1 to TRBJ2-1; 11 bases map to TRBD2. The CDR3 has 19 residues. Germline lookup yields CDR1 MGHRA and CDR2 YSYEKL. V dropped 1 base and J dropped 0; count of bases not matched to a gene: 8. CDR3 nucleotides: TGCGCCAGCAGCCAAGTACTAGCGGGAGCAGGCGGCTCCTACAATGAGCAGTTCTTC. It translates to CASSQVLAGAGGSYNEQFF.

CDR3 loop: CSIPSGDSYNEQFF. CDR3 coding DNA: TGTTCCATCCCAAGCGGGGACTCCTACAATGAGCAGTTCTTC. This sequence joins TRBV7-9 and TRBJ2-1; 7 nucleotides match TRBD2. This CDR3 is built from 14 residues. Germline lookup yields CDR1 SEHNR and CDR2 FQNEAQ (reference sequence).

This chain connects TRBV28 to TRBJ2-7; 13 nucleotides line up with TRBD2. CDR3 size: 16 residues. With V trimmed by 5 bases and J by 6 bases, 10 bases remained unmatched. Per the germline V gene, CDR1 is MDHEN and CDR2 is SYDVKM. As DNA, the CDR3 is TGTGCCAGCAGTATGAGGACTAGCGGGAGATCCGGCGAGCAGTACTTC. This codes for CASSMRTSGRSGEQYF.